This record looks at one T cell receptor (beta chain) sequence and its context. As yet, its antigen is unknown. PCR amplification relied on 60 Vbeta primers (plus 13 Jbeta primers). Sequencing was performed with immunoSEQ multiplex PCR; in TCRdb, only in-frame clones are kept and a portion is missing. This sample has 130,000 or so clones, with roughly 84% found just once. These data are taken from a study of cytomegalovirus exposure and HLA in healthy donors. The study, taken as a whole, reports: Earlier analysis found most TCR beta V segments productive about 87% or about 30% of the time.

This receptor was taken from a woman aged 18-29 years in good health and CMV-seropositive. The sample consisted of PBMCs.

CDR3 in amino acids: CASSDRTSFDEQFF. CDR3 nucleotide sequence: TGTGCCAGCAGTGACCGGACTAGCTTCGACGAGCAGTTCTTC. The chain has TRBV2 and TRBJ2-1; 8 bases fit TRBD2. Germline CDR1 and CDR2: SNHLY and FYNNEI. CDR3 length: 14 residues. J gave up 10 bases and V 3 bases, and 8 bases lay outside the gene matches.